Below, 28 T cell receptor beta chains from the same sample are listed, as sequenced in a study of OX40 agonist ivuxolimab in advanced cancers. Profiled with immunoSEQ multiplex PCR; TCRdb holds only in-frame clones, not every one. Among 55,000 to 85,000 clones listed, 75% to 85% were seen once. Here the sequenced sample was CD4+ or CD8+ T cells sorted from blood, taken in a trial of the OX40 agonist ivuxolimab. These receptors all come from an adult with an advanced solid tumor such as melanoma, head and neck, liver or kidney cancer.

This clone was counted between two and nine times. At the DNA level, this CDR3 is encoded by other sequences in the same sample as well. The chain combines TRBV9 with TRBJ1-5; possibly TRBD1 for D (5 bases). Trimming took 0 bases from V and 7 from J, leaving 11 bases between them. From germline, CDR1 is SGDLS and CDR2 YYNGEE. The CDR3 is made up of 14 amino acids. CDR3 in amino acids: CASSVDGAGQPQHF. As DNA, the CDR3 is TGTGCCAGCAGCGTAGACGGGGCAGGGCAGCCCCAGCATTTT.

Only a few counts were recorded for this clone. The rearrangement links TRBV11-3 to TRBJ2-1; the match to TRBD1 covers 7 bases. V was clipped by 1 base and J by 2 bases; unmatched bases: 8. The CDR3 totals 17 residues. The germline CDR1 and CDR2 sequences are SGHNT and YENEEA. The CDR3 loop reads CASSLGVGTATYNEQFF. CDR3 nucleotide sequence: TGTGCCAGCAGCTTAGGGGTAGGGACAGCCACCTACAATGAGCAGTTCTTC. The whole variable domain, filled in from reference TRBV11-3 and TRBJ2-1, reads EAGVVQSPRYKIIEKKQPVAFWCNPISGHNTLYWYLQNLGQGPELLIRYENEEAVDDSQLPKDRFSAERLKGVDSTLKIQPAELGDSAVYLCASSLGVGTATYNEQFFGPGTRLTVL.

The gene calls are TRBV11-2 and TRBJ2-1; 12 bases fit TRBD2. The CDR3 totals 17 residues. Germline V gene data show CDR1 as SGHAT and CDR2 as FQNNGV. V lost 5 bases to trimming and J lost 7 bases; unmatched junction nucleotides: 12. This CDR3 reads CASSPPSGGVSLNEQFF. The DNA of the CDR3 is TGTGCCAGCAGCCCCCCTAGCGGGGGGGTGTCATTGAATGAGCAGTTCTTC. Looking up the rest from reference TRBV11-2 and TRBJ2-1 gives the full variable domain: EAGVAQSPRYKIIEKRQSVAFWCNPISGHATLYWYQQILGQGPKLLIQFQNNGVVDDSQLPKDRFSAERLKGVDSTLKIQPAKLEDSAVYLCASSPPSGGVSLNEQFFGPGTRLTVL.

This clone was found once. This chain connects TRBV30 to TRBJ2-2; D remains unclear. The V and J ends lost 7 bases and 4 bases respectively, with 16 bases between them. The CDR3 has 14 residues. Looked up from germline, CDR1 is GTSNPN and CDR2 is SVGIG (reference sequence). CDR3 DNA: TGTGCCTCCAATGAGCAGGTCACCACCGGGGAGCTGTTTTTT. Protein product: CASNEQVTTGELFF.

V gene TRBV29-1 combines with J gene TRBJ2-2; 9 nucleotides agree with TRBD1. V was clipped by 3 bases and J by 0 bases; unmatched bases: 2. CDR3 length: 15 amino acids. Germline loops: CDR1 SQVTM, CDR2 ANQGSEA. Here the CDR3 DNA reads TGCAGCGTTGATGGGACAGGGACGAACACCGGGGAGCTGTTTTTT. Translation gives CSVDGTGTNTGELFF.

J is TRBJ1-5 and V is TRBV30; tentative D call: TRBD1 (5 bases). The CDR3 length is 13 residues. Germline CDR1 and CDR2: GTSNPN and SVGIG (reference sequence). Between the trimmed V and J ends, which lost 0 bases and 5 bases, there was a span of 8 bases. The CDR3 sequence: CAWSVQTDQPQHF. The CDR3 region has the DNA TGTGCCTGGAGTGTACAGACAGATCAGCCCCAGCATTTT. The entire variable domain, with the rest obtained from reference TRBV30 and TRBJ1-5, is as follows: SQTIHQWPATLVQPVGSPLSLECTVEGTSNPNLYWYRQAAGRGLQLLFYSVGIGQISSEVPQNLSASRPQDRQFILSSKKLLLSDSGFYLCAWSVQTDQPQHFGDGTRLSIL.

The CDR3 protein is CASSLEGRDTGELFF. The CDR3 DNA reads TGTGCCAGCAGCTTGGAGGGGAGGGACACCGGGGAGCTGTTTTTT. The J gene is TRBJ2-2, the V gene TRBV5-8; 7 bases are a match to TRBD2. CDR1 is SGHTS and CDR2 is YDEGEE in the germline V gene. The CDR3 totals 15 residues. Germline trimming cut 0 bases from V and 3 bases from J; bases unmatched to any gene: 2.

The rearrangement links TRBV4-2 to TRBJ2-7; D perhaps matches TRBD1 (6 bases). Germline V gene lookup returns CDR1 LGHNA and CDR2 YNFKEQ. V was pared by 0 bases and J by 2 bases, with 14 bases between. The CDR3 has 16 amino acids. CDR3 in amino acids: CASSQEITGTTYEQYF. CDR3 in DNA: TGTGCCAGCAGCCAAGAGATCACCGGGACAACCTACGAGCAGTACTTC.

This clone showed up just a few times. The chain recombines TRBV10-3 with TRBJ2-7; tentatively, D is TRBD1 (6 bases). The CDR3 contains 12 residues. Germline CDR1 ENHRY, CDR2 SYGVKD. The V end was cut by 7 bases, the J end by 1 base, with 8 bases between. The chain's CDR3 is CAIKGGSYEQYF. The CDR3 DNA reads TGTGCCATCAAAGGGGGTTCCTACGAGCAGTACTTC.

CDR3 residues: CASSLGLNTEAFF. The CDR3 DNA is TGTGCCAGCAGCTTGGGTCTGAACACTGAAGCTTTCTTT. The chain uses TRBV5-8 and TRBJ1-1; no clear D gene. V lost 0 bases and J lost 0, with 3 bases in between. CDR1 and CDR2 (germline): SGHTS, YDEGEE. The CDR3 contains 13 residues.

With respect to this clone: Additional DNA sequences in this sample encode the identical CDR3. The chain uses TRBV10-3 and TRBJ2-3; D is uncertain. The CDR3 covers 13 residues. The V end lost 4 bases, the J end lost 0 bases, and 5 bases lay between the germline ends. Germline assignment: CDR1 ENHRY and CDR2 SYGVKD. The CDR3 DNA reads TGTGCCATCAGTGGGGGAAGCACAGATACGCAGTATTTT. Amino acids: CAISGGSTDTQYF.

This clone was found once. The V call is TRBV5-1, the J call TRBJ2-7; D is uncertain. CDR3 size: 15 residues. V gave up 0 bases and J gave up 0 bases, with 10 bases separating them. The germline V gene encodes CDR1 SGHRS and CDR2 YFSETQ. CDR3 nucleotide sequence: TGCGCCAGCAGCTTGGAGGCCAGTCGCTCCTACGAGCAGTACTTC. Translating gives CASSLEASRSYEQYF.

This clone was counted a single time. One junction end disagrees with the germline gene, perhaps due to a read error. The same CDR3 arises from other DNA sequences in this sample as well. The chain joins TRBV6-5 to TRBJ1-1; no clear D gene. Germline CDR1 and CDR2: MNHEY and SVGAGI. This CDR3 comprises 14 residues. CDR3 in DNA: TGTGCCAGCTGGGGAGCTAGGAAGAACACTGAGGCTTTCTTT. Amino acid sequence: CASWGARKNTEAFF.

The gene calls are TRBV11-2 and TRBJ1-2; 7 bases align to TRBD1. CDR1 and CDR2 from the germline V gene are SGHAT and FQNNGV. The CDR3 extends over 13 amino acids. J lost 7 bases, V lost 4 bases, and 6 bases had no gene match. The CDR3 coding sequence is TGTGCCAGCAGCTATGGGACAGCCACTGGCTACACCTTC. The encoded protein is CASSYGTATGYTF. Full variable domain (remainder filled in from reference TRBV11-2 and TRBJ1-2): EAGVAQSPRYKIIEKRQSVAFWCNPISGHATLYWYQQILGQGPKLLIQFQNNGVVDDSQLPKDRFSAERLKGVDSTLKIQPAKLEDSAVYLCASSYGTATGYTFGSGTRLTVV.

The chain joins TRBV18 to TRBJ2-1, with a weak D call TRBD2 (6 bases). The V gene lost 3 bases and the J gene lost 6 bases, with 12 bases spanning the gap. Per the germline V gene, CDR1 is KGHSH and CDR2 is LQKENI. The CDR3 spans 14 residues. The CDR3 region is CASSPLGGLNEQFF. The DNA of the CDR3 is TGTGCCAGCTCACCTCTCGGGGGTCTCAATGAGCAGTTCTTC. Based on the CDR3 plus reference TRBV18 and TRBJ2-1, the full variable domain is NAGVMQNPRHLVRRRGQEARLRCSPMKGHSHVYWYRQLPEEGLKFMVYLQKENIIDESGMPKERFSAEFPKEGPSILRIQQVVRGDSAAYFCASSPLGGLNEQFFGPGTRLTVL.

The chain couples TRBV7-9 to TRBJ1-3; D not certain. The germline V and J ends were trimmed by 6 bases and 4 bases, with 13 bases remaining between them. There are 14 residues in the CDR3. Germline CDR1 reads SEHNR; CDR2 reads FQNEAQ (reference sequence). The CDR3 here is CASSWRFMGNTIYF. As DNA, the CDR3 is TGTGCCAGCAGTTGGCGATTCATGGGAAACACCATATATTTT.

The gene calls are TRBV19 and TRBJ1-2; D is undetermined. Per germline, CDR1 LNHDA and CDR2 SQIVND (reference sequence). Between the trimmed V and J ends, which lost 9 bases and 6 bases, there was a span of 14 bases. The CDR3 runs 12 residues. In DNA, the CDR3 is TGTGCCAGCTCGGGTGACGAACATGGCTACACCTTC. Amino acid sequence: CASSGDEHGYTF. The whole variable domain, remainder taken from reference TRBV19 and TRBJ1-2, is DGGITQSPKYLFRKEGQNVTLSCEQNLNHDAMYWYRQDPGQGLRLIYYSQIVNDFQKGDIAEGYSVSREKKESFPLTVTSAQKNPTAFYLCASSGDEHGYTFGSGTRLTVV.

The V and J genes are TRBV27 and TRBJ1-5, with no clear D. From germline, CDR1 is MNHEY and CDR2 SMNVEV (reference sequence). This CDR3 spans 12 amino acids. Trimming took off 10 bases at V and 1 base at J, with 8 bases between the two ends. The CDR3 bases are TGTGCCACCAAGACGAGCAATCAGCCCCAGCATTTT. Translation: CATKTSNQPQHF.

Here the CDR3 reads CASSLQGGSAWAFF. DNA for the CDR3: TGTGCCAGCAGCCTCCAAGGGGGATCAGCATGGGCTTTCTTT. This chain connects TRBV7-2 to TRBJ1-1, with D perhaps matching TRBD1 (6 bases). Germline lookup yields CDR1 SGHTA and CDR2 FQGNSA. V was pared by 5 bases and J by 11 bases, with 21 bases between. The CDR3 runs 14 residues.

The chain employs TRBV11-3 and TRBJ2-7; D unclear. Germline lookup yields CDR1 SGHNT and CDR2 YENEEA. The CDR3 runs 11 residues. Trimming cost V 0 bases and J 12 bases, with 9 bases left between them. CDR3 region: CASSLEEPRYF. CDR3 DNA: TGTGCCAGCAGCTTAGAGGAGCCCAGGTACTTC.

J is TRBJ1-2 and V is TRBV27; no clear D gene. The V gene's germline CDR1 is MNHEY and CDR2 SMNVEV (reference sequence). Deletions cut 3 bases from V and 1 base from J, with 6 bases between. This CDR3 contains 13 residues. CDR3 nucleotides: TGTGCCAGCAGTTTTACAAATAACTATGGCTACACCTTC. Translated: CASSFTNNYGYTF.

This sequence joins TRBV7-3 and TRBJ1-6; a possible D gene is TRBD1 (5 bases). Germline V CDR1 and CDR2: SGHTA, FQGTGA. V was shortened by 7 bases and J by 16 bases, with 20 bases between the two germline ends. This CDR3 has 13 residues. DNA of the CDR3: TGTGCCAGCATCCCTCGGGGGTTGGAACTTCTCCACTTT. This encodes CASIPRGLELLHF. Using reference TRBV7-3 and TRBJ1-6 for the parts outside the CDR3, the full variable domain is GAGVSQTPSNKVTEKGKYVELRCDPISGHTALYWYRQSLGQGPEFLIYFQGTGAADDSGLPNDRFFAVRPEGSVSTLKIQRTERGDSAVYLCASIPRGLELLHFGNGTRLTVT.

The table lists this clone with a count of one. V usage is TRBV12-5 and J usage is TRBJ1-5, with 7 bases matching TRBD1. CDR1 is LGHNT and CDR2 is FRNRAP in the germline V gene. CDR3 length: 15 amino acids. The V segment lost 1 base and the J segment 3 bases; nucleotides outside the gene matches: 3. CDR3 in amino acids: CASGLAGGANQPQHF. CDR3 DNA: TGTGCTAGTGGTTTGGCAGGGGGTGCCAATCAGCCCCAGCATTTT. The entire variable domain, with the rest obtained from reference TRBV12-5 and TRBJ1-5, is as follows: DARVTQTPRHKVTEMGQEVTMRCQPILGHNTVFWYRQTMMQGLELLAYFRNRAPLDDSGMPKDRFSAEMPDATLATLKIQPSEPRDSAVYFCASGLAGGANQPQHFGDGTRLSIL.

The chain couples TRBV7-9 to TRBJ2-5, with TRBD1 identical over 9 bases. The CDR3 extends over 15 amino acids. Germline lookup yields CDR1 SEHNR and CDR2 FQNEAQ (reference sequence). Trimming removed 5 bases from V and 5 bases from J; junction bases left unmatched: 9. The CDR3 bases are TGTGCCAGCAGCGGCTACGGAGGACAGGGGGAGACCCAGTACTTC. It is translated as CASSGYGGQGETQYF.

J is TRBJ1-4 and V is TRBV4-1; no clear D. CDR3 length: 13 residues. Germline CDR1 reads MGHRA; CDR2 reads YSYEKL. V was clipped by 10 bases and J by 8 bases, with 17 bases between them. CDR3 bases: TGCGCCACCGCAAGATCCGGTGGGGAAAAACTGTTTTTT. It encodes CATARSGGEKLFF.

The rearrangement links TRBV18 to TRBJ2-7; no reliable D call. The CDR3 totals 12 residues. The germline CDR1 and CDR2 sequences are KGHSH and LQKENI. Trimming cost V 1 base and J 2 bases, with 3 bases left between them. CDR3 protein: CASSPQPYEQYF. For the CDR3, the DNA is TGTGCCAGCTCACCACAACCCTACGAGCAGTACTTC.

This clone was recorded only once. The CDR3 spells CASRGLATAEQYF. CDR3 sequence (DNA): TGTGCCAGCAGGGGACTAGCGACCGCCGAGCAGTACTTC. The rearrangement uses TRBV27 and TRBJ2-7, with 10 bases that match TRBD2. The germline V gene encodes CDR1 MNHEY and CDR2 SMNVEV (reference sequence). The ends lost 6 bases at V and 6 bases at J; junction bases unmatched: 5. The CDR3 runs to 13 residues.

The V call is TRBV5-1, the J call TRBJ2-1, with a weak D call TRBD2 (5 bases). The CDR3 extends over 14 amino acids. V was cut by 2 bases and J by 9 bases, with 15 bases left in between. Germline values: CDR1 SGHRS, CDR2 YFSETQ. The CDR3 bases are TGCGCCAGCAGCTTTAGTTCAAGCGGTGGTGAGCAGTTCTTC. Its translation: CASSFSSSGGEQFF.